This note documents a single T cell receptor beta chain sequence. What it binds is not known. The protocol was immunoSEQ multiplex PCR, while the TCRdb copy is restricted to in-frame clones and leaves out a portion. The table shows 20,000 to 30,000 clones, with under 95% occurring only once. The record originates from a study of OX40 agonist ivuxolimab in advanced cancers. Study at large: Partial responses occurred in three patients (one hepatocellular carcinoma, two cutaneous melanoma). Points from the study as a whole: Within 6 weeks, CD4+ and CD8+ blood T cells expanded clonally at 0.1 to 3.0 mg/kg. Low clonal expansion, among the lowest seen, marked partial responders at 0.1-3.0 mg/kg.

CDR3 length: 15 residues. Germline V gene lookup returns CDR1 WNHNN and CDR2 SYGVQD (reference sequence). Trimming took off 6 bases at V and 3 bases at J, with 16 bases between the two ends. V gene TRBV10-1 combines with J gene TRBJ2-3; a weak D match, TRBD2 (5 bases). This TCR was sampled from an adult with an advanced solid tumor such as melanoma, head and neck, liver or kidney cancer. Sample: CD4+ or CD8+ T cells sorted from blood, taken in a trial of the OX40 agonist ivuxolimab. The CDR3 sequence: CASSLSDTGTDTQYF. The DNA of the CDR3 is TGCGCCAGCAGCCTTAGCGATACCGGGACAGATACGCAGTATTTT.